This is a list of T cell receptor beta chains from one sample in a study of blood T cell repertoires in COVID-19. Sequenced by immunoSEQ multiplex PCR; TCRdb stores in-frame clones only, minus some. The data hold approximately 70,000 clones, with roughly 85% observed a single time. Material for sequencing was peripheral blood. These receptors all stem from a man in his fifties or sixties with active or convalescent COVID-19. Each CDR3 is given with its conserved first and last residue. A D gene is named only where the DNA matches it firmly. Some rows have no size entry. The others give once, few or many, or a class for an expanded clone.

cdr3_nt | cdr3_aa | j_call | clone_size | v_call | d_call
TGCGCCAGCAGCTCCAACCAACAGCGGGGCCACAATGAGCAGTTCTTC | CASSSNQQRGHNEQFF | TRBJ2-1 | NA | TRBV4-1 | TRBD2
TGTGCCAGCAGTCGGACGCAGGCGGGGGGCTACACCTTC | CASSRTQAGGYTF | TRBJ1-2 | NA | TRBV3-1/TRBV3-2 | NA
TGTGCCAGCTCAGCGTCCCAACAGTCCTCTGGAAACACCATATATTTT | CASSASQQSSGNTIYF | TRBJ1-3 | NA | TRBV18 | NA
TGCGCCAGCAGCTTACTGGCGGTGAACACTGAAGCTTTCTTT | CASSLLAVNTEAFF | TRBJ1-1 | once | TRBV5-1 | NA
TGTGCCAGCGGGCCGAGCTATGGCTACACCTTC | CASGPSYGYTF | TRBJ1-2 | few | TRBV6-5 | NA
TGCGCCAGCAGACAGTCGATGAACACTGAAGCTTTCTTT | CASRQSMNTEAFF | TRBJ1-1 | NA | TRBV5-1 | NA
TGTGCCAGCAGCCCTTGGCTTGCCAGGGTTGGTATCACTGAAGCTTTCTTT | CASSPWLARVGITEAFF | TRBJ1-1 | NA | TRBV7-2 | NA
TGTGCCAGCAGTCCGGGACTAGCGTGGGATACGCAGTATTTT | CASSPGLAWDTQYF | TRBJ2-3 | NA | TRBV6-5 | TRBD2
TGTGCCAGCAGCCAAGATACAGGTTATGGCTACACCTTC | CASSQDTGYGYTF | TRBJ1-2 | NA | TRBV3-1/TRBV3-2 | NA
TGTGCCAGCAGCGTAGGTTCCAGGGACACTGAAGCTTTCTTT | CASSVGSRDTEAFF | TRBJ1-1 | once | TRBV9 | NA
TGTGCCAGCAGCCGCGGCACAGGGGGTCGGGGCTACACCTTC | CASSRGTGGRGYTF | TRBJ1-2 | NA | TRBV3-1/TRBV3-2 | TRBD1
TGTGCCAGCAGCGTATTGGCTTCGGGTACCGGGGAGCTGTTTTTT | CASSVLASGTGELFF | TRBJ2-2 | NA | TRBV9 | NA
TGTGCCAGCAGTTTCGGGGGACAGGTGGTTTCACCCCTCCACTTT | CASSFGGQVVSPLHF | TRBJ1-6 | NA | TRBV28 | TRBD1
TGTGCCAGCAGTGGGGGGCCAAACACCGGGGAGCTGTTTTTT | CASSGGPNTGELFF | TRBJ2-2 | NA | TRBV2 | NA
TGTGCCAGCAGTCAACAGGGGGCTGAAGAAAAACTGTTTTTT | CASSQQGAEEKLFF | TRBJ1-4 | few | TRBV2 | TRBD1
TGTGCCAGTAAGCCCCAACAGGGATTCTACGAGCAGTACTTC | CASKPQQGFYEQYF | TRBJ2-7 | NA | TRBV19 | NA